This entry concerns a single T cell receptor (beta chain). This specimen comes from a study of blood T cell repertoires in COVID-19. Turning to the study itself: The United States, Italy and Spain provided the acute and convalescent COVID-19 samples. PBMCs, B-cell-depleted T cells, or T cells were the source of the cDNA or gDNA that made up the material.

Authors' data handling: By means of reference gene primer amplification, nucleated cell counts were estimated. The method was immunoSEQ multiplex PCR; TCRdb's version includes in-frame clones alone and lacks a portion of them. V, J and clone size are those of that table, while D and trimming were read from the DNA. This sample yields fewer than 300,000 clones, of which less than 85% are seen a single time; around 2.5% belongs to the top ten. This clonotype originated in an older woman with active or convalescent COVID-19. Sequences were obtained from peripheral blood.

DNA for the CDR3: TGCGCCAGCAGCCCCGGGACTCCCTCCTACAATGAGCAGTTCTTC. Translating gives CASSPGTPSYNEQFF. The chain couples TRBV5-1 to TRBJ2-1; D possibly corresponds to TRBD2 (6 bases). CDR1 SGHRS and CDR2 YFSETQ come from the germline V gene. Between the trimmed V and J ends, which lost 4 bases and 0 bases, there was a span of 11 bases. CDR3 size: 15 residues.